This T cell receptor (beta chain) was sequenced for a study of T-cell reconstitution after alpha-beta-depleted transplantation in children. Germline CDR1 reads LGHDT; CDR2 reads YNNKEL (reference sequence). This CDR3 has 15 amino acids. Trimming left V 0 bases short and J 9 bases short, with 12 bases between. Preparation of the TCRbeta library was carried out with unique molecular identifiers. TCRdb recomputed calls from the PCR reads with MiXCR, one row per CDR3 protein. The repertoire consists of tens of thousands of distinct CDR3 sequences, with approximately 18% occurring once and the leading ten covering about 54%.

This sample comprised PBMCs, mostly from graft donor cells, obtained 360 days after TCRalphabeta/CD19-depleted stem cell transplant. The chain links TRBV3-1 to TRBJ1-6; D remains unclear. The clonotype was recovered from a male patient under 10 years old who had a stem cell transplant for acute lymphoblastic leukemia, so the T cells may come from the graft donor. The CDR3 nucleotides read TGTGCCAGCAGCCAAGACAGGAGGTTCGGTTCACCCCTCCACTTT. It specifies CASSQDRRFGSPLHF.